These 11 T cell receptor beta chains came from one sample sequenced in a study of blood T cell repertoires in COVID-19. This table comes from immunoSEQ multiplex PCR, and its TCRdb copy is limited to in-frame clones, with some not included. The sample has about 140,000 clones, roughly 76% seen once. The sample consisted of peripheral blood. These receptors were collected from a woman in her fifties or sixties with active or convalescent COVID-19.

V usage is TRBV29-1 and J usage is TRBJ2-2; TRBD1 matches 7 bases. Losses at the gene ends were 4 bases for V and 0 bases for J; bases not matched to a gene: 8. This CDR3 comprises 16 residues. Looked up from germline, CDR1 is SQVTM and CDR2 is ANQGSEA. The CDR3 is CSVASRTGANTGELFF. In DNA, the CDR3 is TGCAGCGTTGCCAGTCGGACAGGTGCGAACACCGGGGAGCTGTTTTTT.

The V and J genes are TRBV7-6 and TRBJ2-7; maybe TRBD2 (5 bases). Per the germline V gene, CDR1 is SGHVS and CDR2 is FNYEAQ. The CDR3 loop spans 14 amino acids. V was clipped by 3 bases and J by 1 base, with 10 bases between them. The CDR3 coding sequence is TGTGCCAGCAGCTTCGGGCGGGCGTCCTACGAGCAGTACTTC. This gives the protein CASSFGRASYEQYF.

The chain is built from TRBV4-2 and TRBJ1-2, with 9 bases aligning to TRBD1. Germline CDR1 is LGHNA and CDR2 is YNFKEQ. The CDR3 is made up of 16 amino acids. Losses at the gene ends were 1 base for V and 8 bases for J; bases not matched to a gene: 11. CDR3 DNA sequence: TGTGCCAGCAGCCAAGTTAGCGGACAGGGGTATGAAGGCTACACCTTC. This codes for CASSQVSGQGYEGYTF.

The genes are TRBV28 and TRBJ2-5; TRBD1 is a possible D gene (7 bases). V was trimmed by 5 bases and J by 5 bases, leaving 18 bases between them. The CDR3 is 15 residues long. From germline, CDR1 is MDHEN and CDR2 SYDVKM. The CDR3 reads CASSADRARGETQYF. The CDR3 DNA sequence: TGTGCCAGCAGTGCTGACAGGGCACGGGGGGAGACCCAGTACTTC.

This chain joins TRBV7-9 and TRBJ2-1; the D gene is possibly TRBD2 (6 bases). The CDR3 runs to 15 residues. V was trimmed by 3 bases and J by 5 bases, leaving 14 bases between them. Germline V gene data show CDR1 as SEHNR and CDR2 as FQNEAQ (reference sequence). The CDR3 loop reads CASSLYRGTDNEQFF. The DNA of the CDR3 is TGTGCCAGCAGCTTGTATCGGGGGACCGACAATGAGCAGTTCTTC.

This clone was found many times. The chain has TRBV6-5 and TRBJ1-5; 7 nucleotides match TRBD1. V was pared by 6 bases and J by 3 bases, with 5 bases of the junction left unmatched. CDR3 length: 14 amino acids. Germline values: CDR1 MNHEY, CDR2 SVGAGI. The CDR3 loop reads CASRMTGNNQPQHF. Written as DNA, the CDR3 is TGTGCCAGCAGGATGACAGGGAACAATCAGCCCCAGCATTTT.

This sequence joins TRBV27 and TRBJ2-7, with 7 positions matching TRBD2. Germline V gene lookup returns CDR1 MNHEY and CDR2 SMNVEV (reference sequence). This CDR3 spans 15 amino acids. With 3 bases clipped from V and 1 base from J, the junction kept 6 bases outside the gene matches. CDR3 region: CASSFRLADSYEQYF. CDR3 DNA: TGTGCCAGCAGTTTTAGGCTAGCGGATTCCTACGAGCAGTACTTC.

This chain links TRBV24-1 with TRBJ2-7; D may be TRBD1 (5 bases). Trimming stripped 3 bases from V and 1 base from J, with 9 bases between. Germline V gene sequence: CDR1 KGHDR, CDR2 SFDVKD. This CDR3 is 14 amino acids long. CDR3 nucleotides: TGTGCCACCAGTGATCCGACAGTATCCTACGAGCAGTACTTC. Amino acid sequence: CATSDPTVSYEQYF.

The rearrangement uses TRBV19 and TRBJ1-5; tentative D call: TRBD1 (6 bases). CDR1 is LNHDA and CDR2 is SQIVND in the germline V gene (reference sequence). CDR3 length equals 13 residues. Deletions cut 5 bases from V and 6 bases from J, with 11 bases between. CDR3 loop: CASSAGVSQPQHF. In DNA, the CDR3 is TGTGCCAGTAGTGCAGGGGTTTCTCAGCCCCAGCATTTT.

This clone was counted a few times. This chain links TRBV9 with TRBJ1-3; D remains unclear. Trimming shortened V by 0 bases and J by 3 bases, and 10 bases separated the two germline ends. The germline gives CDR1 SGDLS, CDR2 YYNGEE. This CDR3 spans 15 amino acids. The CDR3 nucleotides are TGTGCCAGCAGCGTAGCCGCCACCTATGGAAACACCATATATTTT. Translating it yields CASSVAATYGNTIYF. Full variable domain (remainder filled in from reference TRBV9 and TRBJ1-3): DSGVTQTPKHLITATGQRVTLRCSPRSGDLSVYWYQQSLDQGLQFLIQYYNGEERAKGNILERFSAQQFPDLHSELNLSSLELGDSALYFCASSVAATYGNTIYFGEGSWLTVV.

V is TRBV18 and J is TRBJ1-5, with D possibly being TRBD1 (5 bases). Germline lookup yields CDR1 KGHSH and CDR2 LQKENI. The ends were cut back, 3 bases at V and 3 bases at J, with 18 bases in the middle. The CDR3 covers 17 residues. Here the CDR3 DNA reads TGTGCCAGCTCACCGAGGGACTCCCTACATGACAATCAGCCCCAGCATTTT. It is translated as CASSPRDSLHDNQPQHF. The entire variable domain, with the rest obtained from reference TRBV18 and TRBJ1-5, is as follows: NAGVMQNPRHLVRRRGQEARLRCSPMKGHSHVYWYRQLPEEGLKFMVYLQKENIIDESGMPKERFSAEFPKEGPSILRIQQVVRGDSAAYFCASSPRDSLHDNQPQHFGDGTRLSIL.